The rows below give T cell receptor beta chains drawn from one sample of a study of cytomegalovirus exposure and HLA in healthy donors. Sequenced by immunoSEQ multiplex PCR; TCRdb stores in-frame clones only, minus some. The data show under 150,000 clones, roughly 69% seen once. The material sequenced was PBMCs. These receptors were obtained from a human donor in good health. Each CDR3 is given with its conserved first and last residue. A D gene is named only where the DNA matches it firmly. Clone size is shown for a subset of rows, as once, few, many or a class of expanded clone.

CDR3aa: CAISDRDSDYGYTF
CDR3nt: TGTGCCATCAGTGACCGGGACAGTGACTATGGCTACACCTTC
j_gene: TRBJ1-2
d_gene: TRBD1
v_gene: TRBV10-3
abundance: .

CDR3aa: CASSPGQGYGYTF
CDR3nt: TGTGCCAGCAGCCCGGGACAGGGCTATGGCTACACCTTC
j_gene: TRBJ1-2
d_gene: TRBD1
v_gene: TRBV7-3
abundance: .

CDR3aa: CASSSTNSGNTIYF
CDR3nt: TGTGCCAGCAGCTCCACTAACTCTGGAAACACCATATATTTT
j_gene: TRBJ1-3
d_gene: .
v_gene: TRBV7-8
abundance: .

CDR3aa: CASSVVGSSYEQYF
CDR3nt: TGTGCCAGCAGCGTAGTGGGGAGCTCCTACGAGCAGTACTTC
j_gene: TRBJ2-7
d_gene: .
v_gene: TRBV9
abundance: .

CDR3aa: CASSLGQGAYEQYF
CDR3nt: TGTGCCAGCAGCTTAGGACAGGGGGCCTACGAGCAGTACTTC
j_gene: TRBJ2-7
d_gene: TRBD1
v_gene: TRBV7-8
abundance: .

CDR3aa: CATGTGWAYEQYF
CDR3nt: TGTGCCACCGGGACAGGTTGGGCCTACGAGCAGTACTTC
j_gene: TRBJ2-7
d_gene: TRBD1
v_gene: TRBV19
abundance: .

CDR3aa: CASSLEGGGAGNEQFF
CDR3nt: TGCGCCAGCAGCTTGGAGGGCGGCGGGGCGGGCAATGAGCAGTTCTTC
j_gene: TRBJ2-1
d_gene: .
v_gene: TRBV5-1
abundance: .

CDR3aa: CASSLASQGEAFF
CDR3nt: TGTGCCAGCAGCTTAGCCTCACAGGGTGAAGCTTTCTTT
j_gene: TRBJ1-1
d_gene: .
v_gene: TRBV7-2
abundance: .

CDR3aa: CASSQGSGGHAEQFF
CDR3nt: TGTGCCAGCAGCCAAGGATCGGGGGGGCATGCTGAGCAGTTCTTC
j_gene: TRBJ2-1
d_gene: TRBD2
v_gene: TRBV4-2
abundance: .

CDR3aa: CASSLAQTGGLQETQYF
CDR3nt: TGTGCCAGCAGCTTAGCGCAAACGGGGGGACTCCAAGAGACCCAGTACTTC
j_gene: TRBJ2-5
d_gene: TRBD2
v_gene: TRBV7-2
abundance: .

CDR3aa: CASSQVGQRWEFF
CDR3nt: TGTGCCAGCAGCCAAGTAGGACAGAGATGGGAATTCTTC
j_gene: TRBJ2-1
d_gene: .
v_gene: TRBV4-2
abundance: .

CDR3aa: CASSLSPGGRGALYEQYF
CDR3nt: TGTGCCAGCAGCTTATCCCCGGGTGGGCGGGGGGCCCTATACGAGCAGTACTTC
j_gene: TRBJ2-7
d_gene: TRBD2
v_gene: TRBV7-2
abundance: few

CDR3aa: CASSEKTSGGAYEQYF
CDR3nt: TGTGCCAGCAGTGAGAAGACTAGCGGGGGGGCCTACGAGCAGTACTTC
j_gene: TRBJ2-7
d_gene: TRBD2
v_gene: TRBV2
abundance: .

CDR3aa: CASSIRDYGYTF
CDR3nt: TGTGCCAGCAGTATCCGGGATTATGGCTACACCTTC
j_gene: TRBJ1-2
d_gene: .
v_gene: TRBV28
abundance: few

CDR3aa: CASSLFDRANTDTQYF
CDR3nt: TGTGCCAGCAGCTTGTTCGACAGGGCTAACACAGATACGCAGTATTTT
j_gene: TRBJ2-3
d_gene: TRBD1
v_gene: TRBV7-3
abundance: .

CDR3aa: CASSHPGPAGADTQYF
CDR3nt: TGTGCCAGCAGTCACCCGGGACCAGCGGGAGCAGATACGCAGTATTTT
j_gene: TRBJ2-3
d_gene: TRBD2
v_gene: TRBV6-6
abundance: once

CDR3aa: CAISGSPAGGSTDTQYF
CDR3nt: TGTGCCATCAGCGGATCGCCCGCTGGCGGGAGCACAGATACGCAGTATTTT
j_gene: TRBJ2-3
d_gene: .
v_gene: TRBV10-3
abundance: once

CDR3aa: CATGGLALYNEQFF
CDR3nt: TGTGCCACCGGAGGACTAGCCTTATACAATGAGCAGTTCTTC
j_gene: TRBJ2-1
d_gene: TRBD2
v_gene: TRBV19
abundance: .

CDR3aa: CASSFGTGLNQPQHF
CDR3nt: TGTGCCAGCAGTTTCGGGACAGGGCTCAATCAGCCCCAGCATTTT
j_gene: TRBJ1-5
d_gene: TRBD1
v_gene: TRBV27
abundance: .

CDR3aa: CASSLSGTNYGYTF
CDR3nt: TGTGCCAGCAGCCTAAGCGGGACTAACTATGGCTACACCTTC
j_gene: TRBJ1-2
d_gene: .
v_gene: TRBV7-2
abundance: once

CDR3aa: CASHPTGAISNQPQHF
CDR3nt: TGTGCCAGCCACCCGACAGGGGCGATTAGCAATCAGCCCCAGCATTTT
j_gene: TRBJ1-5
d_gene: TRBD1
v_gene: TRBV19
abundance: few

CDR3aa: CAWSVGEKLFF
CDR3nt: TGTGCCTGGAGTGTCGGTGAAAAACTGTTTTTT
j_gene: TRBJ1-4
d_gene: .
v_gene: TRBV30
abundance: .